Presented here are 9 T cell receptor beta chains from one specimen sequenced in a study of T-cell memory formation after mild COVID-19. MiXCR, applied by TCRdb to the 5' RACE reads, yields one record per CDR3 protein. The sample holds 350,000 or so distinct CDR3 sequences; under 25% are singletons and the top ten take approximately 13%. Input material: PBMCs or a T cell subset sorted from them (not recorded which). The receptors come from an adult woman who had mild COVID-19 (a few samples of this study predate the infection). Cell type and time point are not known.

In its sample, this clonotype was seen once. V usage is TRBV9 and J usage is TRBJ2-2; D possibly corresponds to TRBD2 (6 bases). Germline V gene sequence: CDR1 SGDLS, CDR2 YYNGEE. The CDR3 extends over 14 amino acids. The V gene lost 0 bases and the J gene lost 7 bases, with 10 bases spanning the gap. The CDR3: CASSVGSSGGELFF. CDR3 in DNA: TGTGCCAGCAGCGTAGGCAGTAGCGGCGGGGAGCTGTTTTTT.

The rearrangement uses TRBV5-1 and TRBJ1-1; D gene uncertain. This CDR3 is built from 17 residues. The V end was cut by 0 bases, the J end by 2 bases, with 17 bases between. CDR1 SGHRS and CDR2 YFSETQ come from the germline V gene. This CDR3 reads CASSLEKVKTFNTEAFF. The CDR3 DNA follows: TGCGCCAGCAGCTTGGAAAAGGTGAAGACTTTTAACACTGAAGCTTTCTTT.

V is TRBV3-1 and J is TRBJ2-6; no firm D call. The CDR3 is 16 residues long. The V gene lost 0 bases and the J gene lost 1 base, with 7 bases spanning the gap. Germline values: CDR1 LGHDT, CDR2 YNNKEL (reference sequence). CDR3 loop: CASSQDWGSGANVLTF. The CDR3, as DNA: TGTGCCAGCAGCCAAGATTGGGGTTCTGGGGCCAACGTCCTGACTTTC.

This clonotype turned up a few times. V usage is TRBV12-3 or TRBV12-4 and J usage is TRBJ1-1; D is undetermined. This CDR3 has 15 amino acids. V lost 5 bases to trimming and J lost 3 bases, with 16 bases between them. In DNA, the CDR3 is TGTGCCAGCAGTCCCCGCCGGCAGGCGGACACTGAAGCTTTCTTT. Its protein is CASSPRRQADTEAFF.

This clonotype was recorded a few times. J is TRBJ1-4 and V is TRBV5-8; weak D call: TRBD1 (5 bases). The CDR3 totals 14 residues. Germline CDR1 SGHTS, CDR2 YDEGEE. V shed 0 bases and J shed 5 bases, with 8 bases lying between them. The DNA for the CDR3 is TGTGCCAGCAGCTTGGAGTGGGGGAATGAAAAACTGTTTTTT. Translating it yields CASSLEWGNEKLFF.

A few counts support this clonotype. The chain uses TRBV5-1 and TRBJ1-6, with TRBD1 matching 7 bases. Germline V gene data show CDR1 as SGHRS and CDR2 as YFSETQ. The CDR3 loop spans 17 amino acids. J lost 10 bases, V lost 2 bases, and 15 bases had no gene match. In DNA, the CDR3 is TGCGCCAGCAGCTTCGGCGGGCAGAGACAGGGTTACTCACCCCTCCACTTT. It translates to CASSFGGQRQGYSPLHF.

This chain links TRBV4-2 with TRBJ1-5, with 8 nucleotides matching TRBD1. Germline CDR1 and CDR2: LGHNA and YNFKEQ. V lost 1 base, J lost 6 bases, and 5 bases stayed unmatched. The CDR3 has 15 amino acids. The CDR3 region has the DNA TGTGCCAGCAGCCAAGCCACAGGGGGGGGTCAGCCCCAGCATTTT. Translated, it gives CASSQATGGGQPQHF.

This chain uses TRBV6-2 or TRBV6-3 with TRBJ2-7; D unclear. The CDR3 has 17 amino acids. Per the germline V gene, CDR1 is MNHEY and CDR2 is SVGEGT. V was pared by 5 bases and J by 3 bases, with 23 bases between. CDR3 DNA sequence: TGTGCCAGCAGTCCCCGGTGGACCTATTTAATCGACTACGAGCAGTACTTC. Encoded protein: CASSPRWTYLIDYEQYF.

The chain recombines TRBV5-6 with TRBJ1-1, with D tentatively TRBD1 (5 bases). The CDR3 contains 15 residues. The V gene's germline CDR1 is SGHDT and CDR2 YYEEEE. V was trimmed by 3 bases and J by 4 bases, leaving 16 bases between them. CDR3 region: CASSSRRVLGTEAFF. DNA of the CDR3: TGTGCCAGCAGCTCGCGCAGGGTTTTGGGCACTGAAGCTTTCTTT. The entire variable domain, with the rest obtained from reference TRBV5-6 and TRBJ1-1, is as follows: DAGVTQSPTHLIKTRGQQVTLRCSPKSGHDTVSWYQQALGQGPQFIFQYYEEEERQRGNFPDRFSGHQFPNYSSELNVNALLLGDSALYLCASSSRRVLGTEAFFGQGTRLTVV.